A selection of T cell receptor beta chains follows, all from one sample in a study of blood T cell repertoires in COVID-19. Sequenced by immunoSEQ multiplex PCR; TCRdb stores in-frame clones only, minus some. The sample has about 300,000 clones, approximately 89% seen once; the top ten hold less than 3%. Sequenced material: PBMCs or T cells enriched from blood (not recorded which). Every receptor here comes from a woman aged 18-29 years who had recovered from COVID-19. The CDR3 runs from the conserved cysteine through the conserved F or W. The D gene is left open where the match is weak. Not all rows give a size; the values are once, few, many and, for expanded clones, a class.

d_gene	abundance	len	v_gene	j_gene	CDR3nt	CDR3aa
TRBD2	-	15	TRBV10-3	TRBJ2-3	TGTGCCATCAGTGAGGGACTAGCGGGCACAGATACGCAGTATTTT	CAISEGLAGTDTQYF
-	-	14	TRBV10-1	TRBJ2-7	TGCGCCAGCAGTGAGGCCGAGCGGACCTACGAGCAGTACTTC	CASSEAERTYEQYF
-	once	15	TRBV5-1	TRBJ1-5	TGCGCCAGCAGCTTCGGGTCAGGGGGCAATCAGCCCCAGCATTTT	CASSFGSGGNQPQHF
-	few	13	TRBV9	TRBJ1-1	TGTGCCAGCAGCGTGGGGGGATTCACTGAAGCTTTCTTT	CASSVGGFTEAFF
TRBD2	-	15	TRBV5-1	TRBJ2-7	TGCGCCAGCAGCCCCGTGGGAGGGAGTGGCTACGAGCAGTACTTC	CASSPVGGSGYEQYF
TRBD1	-	15	TRBV7-9	TRBJ1-1	TGTGCCAGCAGCTCTCCTGTGGACAGGGTCGCTGAAGCTTTCTTT	CASSSPVDRVAEAFF
TRBD1	-	17	TRBV28	TRBJ2-2	TGTGCCAGCAGTTTAGGGCACAGGGGGTTGAACACCGGGGAGCTGTTTTTT	CASSLGHRGLNTGELFF
TRBD1	few	15	TRBV18	TRBJ1-4	TGTGCCAGCTCACCTCGACAGGGGGATCCCGAAAAACTGTTTTTT	CASSPRQGDPEKLFF
TRBD2	-	15	TRBV19	TRBJ2-5	TGTGCCAGTAGTGGCGCGGGGGACGGCCAAGAGACCCAGTACTTC	CASSGAGDGQETQYF
-	few	14	TRBV19	TRBJ2-5	TGTGCCAGTAGTATAGAGACTAGCCAAGAGACCCAGTACTTC	CASSIETSQETQYF
-	-	14	TRBV18	TRBJ2-7	TGTGCCAGCTCACCACTTGAGACACTCTACGAGCAGTACTTC	CASSPLETLYEQYF
-	-	13	TRBV7-9	TRBJ1-1	TGTGCCAGCAGCATGAGGGAGGCCTCTGAAGCTTTCTTT	CASSMREASEAFF
TRBD1	-	16	TRBV6-2/TRBV6-3	TRBJ1-5	TGTGCCAGCAGTCACCGGGACAGGCCACACAATCAGCCCCAGCATTTT	CASSHRDRPHNQPQHF
TRBD1	-	16	TRBV6-5	TRBJ2-7	TGTGCCAGCAGTTATCGGTCAGGGGGCGCCTCCTACGAGCAGTACTTC	CASSYRSGGASYEQYF
TRBD1	-	13	TRBV11-3	TRBJ1-2	TGTGCCAGCAGCCCGGACAGGGCCCTTGGCTACACCTTC	CASSPDRALGYTF
TRBD1	-	17	TRBV5-1	TRBJ1-1	TGCGCCAGCAGCTGGACCCTACAGGGGCGGGTGAGCACTGAAGCTTTCTTT	CASSWTLQGRVSTEAFF
-	many	21	TRBV13	TRBJ1-1	TGTGCCAGCAGCTCCCTCTCTGCCGCGACCATTCTTGAGGTCGTGAACACTGAAGCTTTCTTT	CASSSLSAATILEVVNTEAFF
-	once	14	TRBV7-6	TRBJ2-5	TGTGCCAGCAGCTCAGCCCCTTACAGAGAGACCCAGTACTTC	CASSSAPYRETQYF
TRBD1	-	12	TRBV19	TRBJ1-2	TGTGCCAGTAGTGGAGGACAGGCGGGCTACACCTTC	CASSGGQAGYTF
-	-	13	TRBV27	TRBJ2-7	TGTGCACCGCGGAGGGGGCTAACGGGAGAGCAGTACTTC	CAPRRGLTGEQYF
TRBD2	few	14	TRBV27	TRBJ2-7	TGTGCCAGCAAAGCGAGCGGGAGGCCGGACGAGCAGTACTTC	CASKASGRPDEQYF
TRBD1	-	17	TRBV9	TRBJ2-3	TGTGCCAGCAGCGACCTCGCACAGGGGCGGGTCACAGATACGCAGTATTTT	CASSDLAQGRVTDTQYF
-	-	14	TRBV3-1/TRBV3-2	TRBJ1-6	TGTGCCAGCAGCCAAGATAGGAGTAGAACACCCCTCCACTTT	CASSQDRSRTPLHF
-	-	13	TRBV30	TRBJ1-3	TGTGCCGCCAAAGTTTCGAGAGGAAACACCATATATTTT	CAAKVSRGNTIYF
TRBD1	-	15	TRBV11-2	TRBJ2-2	TGTGCCAGCAGCTTTAACAGGGGAAACACCGGGGAGCTGTTTTTT	CASSFNRGNTGELFF
TRBD1	-	14	TRBV7-9	TRBJ1-1	TGTGCCAGCAGCTTAGGACAGGGGTACACTGAAGCTTTCTTT	CASSLGQGYTEAFF
TRBD1	once	15	TRBV7-9	TRBJ1-5	TGTGCCAGCAGCTCCAACAGGGGGCCGGGCGAGCCCCAGCATTTT	CASSSNRGPGEPQHF
-	-	16	TRBV5-5	TRBJ2-5	TGTGCCAGCAGCTTTTTTGGGACAAGTCTCGAAGAGACCCAGTACTTC	CASSFFGTSLEETQYF
-	-	16	TRBV5-1	TRBJ1-1	TGCGCCAGCAGCTTGGCCGGAACAGGGCCCAGCTTTGAAGCTTTCTTT	CASSLAGTGPSFEAFF
-	-	16	TRBV11-2	TRBJ2-7	TGTGCCAGCAGCTTATGGGCCAGGGGGGCCACCTACGAGCAGTACTTC	CASSLWARGATYEQYF
-	-	14	TRBV27	TRBJ2-1	TGTGCCAGCAGTTGGCGGCTATTCGACAATGAGCAGTTCTTC	CASSWRLFDNEQFF
TRBD2	-	17	TRBV3-1/TRBV3-2	TRBJ2-2	TGTGCCAGCAGCCAGTCGACTAGCGGGAAGCTAACCGGGGAGCTGTTTTTT	CASSQSTSGKLTGELFF
TRBD1	once	16	TRBV3-1/TRBV3-2	TRBJ1-4	TGTGCCAGCAGCCAAGGCGGGACAGGGAACATGAAAACCCTGTTTTTT	CASSQGGTGNMKTLFF